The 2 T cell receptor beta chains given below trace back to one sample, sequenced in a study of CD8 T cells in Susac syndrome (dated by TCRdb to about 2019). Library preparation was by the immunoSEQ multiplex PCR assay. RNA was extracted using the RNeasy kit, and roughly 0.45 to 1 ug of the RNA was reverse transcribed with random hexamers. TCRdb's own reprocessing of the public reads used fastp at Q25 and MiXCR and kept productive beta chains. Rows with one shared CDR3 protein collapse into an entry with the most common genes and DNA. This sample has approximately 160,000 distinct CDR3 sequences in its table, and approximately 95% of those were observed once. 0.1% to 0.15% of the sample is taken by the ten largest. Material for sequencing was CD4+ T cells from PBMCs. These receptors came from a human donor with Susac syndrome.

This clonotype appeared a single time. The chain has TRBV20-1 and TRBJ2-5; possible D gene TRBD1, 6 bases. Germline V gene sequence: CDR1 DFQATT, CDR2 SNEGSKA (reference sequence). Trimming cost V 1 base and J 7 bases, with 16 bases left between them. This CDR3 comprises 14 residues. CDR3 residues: CSARAPGPTGTQYF. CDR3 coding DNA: TGCAGTGCTAGAGCCCCGGGACCGACAGGGACCCAGTACTTC.

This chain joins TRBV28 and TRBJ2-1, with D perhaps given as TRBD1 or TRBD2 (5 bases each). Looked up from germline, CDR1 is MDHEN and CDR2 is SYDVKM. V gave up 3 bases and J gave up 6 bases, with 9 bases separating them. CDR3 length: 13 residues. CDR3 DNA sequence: TGTGCCAGCAGTTTGGGACCTTTCAATGAGCAGTTCTTC. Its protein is CASSLGPFNEQFF.